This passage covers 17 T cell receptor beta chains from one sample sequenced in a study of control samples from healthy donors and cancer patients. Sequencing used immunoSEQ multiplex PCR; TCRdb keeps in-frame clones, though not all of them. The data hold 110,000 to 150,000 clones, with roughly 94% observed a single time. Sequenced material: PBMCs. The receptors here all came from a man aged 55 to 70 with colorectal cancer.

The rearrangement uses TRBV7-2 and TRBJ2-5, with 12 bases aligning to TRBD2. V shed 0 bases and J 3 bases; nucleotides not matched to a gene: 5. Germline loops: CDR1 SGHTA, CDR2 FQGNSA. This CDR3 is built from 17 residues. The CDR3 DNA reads TGTGCCAGCAGCTTAGCCCCTAGCGGGGGGGGTGAAGAGACCCAGTACTTC. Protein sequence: CASSLAPSGGGEETQYF.

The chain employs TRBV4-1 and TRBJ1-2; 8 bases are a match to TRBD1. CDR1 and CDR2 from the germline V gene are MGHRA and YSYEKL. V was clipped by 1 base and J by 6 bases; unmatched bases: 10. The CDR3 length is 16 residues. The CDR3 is CASSQASAGGVHGYTF. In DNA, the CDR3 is TGCGCCAGCAGCCAAGCATCTGCAGGGGGCGTTCATGGCTACACCTTC.

The CDR3 sequence is CATGWRTFGEGEQFF. CDR3 in DNA: TGCGCCACCGGTTGGAGGACATTTGGGGAAGGTGAGCAGTTCTTC. The chain couples TRBV23-1 to TRBJ2-1, with D perhaps TRBD1 or TRBD2 (5 bases each). TRBV23-1 belongs to the ORF category, with a function that is uncertain. The CDR3 is 15 amino acids. Trimming took 10 bases from V and 9 from J, leaving 25 bases between them.

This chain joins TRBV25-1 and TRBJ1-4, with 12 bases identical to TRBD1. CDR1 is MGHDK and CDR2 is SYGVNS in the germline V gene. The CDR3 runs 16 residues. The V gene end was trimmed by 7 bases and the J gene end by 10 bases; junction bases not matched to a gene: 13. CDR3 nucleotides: TGTGCCAGCAACGATCCGGGACAGGGGGCACTTGGAAAACTGTTTTTT. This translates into CASNDPGQGALGKLFF.

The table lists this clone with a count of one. The CDR3 loop is CASSTDRVTDTQYF. For the CDR3, the DNA is TGCGCCAGCAGCACCGACAGGGTCACAGATACGCAGTATTTT. This chain links TRBV5-1 with TRBJ2-3, with 7 bases matching TRBD1. The length of the CDR3 is 14 residues. V shed 4 bases, J shed 2 bases, and the junction held 4 bases outside the gene matches. Germline loops: CDR1 SGHRS, CDR2 YFSETQ.

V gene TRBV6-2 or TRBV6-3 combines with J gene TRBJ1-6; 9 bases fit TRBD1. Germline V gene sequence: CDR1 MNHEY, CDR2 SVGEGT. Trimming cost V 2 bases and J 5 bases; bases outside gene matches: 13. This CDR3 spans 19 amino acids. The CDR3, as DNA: TGTGCCAGCAGTTACCCCGCGGGACAGGGAGTCTCGAATAATTCACCCCTCCACTTT. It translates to CASSYPAGQGVSNNSPLHF.

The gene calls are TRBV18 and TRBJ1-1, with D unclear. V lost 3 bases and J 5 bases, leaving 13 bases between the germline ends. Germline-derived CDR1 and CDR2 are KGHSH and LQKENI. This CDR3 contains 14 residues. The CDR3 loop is CASSPEQIGTEAFF. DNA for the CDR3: TGTGCCAGCTCACCCGAACAGATAGGGACTGAAGCTTTCTTT.

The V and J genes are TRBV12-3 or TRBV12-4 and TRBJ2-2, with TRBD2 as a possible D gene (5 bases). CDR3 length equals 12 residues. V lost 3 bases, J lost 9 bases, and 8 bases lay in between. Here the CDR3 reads CASSFGERELFF. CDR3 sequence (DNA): TGTGCCAGCAGTTTCGGGGAAAGGGAGCTGTTTTTT.

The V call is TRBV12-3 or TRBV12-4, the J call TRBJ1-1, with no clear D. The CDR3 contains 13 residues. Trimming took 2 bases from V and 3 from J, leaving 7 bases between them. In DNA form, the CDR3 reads TGTGCCAGCAGTTTATGGAAGGACACTGAAGCTTTCTTT. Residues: CASSLWKDTEAFF.

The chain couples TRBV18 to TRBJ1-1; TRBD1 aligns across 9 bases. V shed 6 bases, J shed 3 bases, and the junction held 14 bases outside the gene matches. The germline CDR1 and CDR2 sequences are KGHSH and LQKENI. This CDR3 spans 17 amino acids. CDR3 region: CASSSAQGQGRDTEAFF. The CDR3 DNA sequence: TGTGCCAGCTCTTCAGCGCAGGGACAGGGTCGAGACACTGAAGCTTTCTTT.

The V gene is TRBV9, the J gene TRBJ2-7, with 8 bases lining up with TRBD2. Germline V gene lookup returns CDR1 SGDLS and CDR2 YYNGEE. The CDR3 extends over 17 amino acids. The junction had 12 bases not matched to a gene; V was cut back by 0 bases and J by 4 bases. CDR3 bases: TGTGCCAGCAGCGTAGAGGGGTGGAGCGGGGGCCCTTACGAGCAGTACTTC. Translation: CASSVEGWSGGPYEQYF.

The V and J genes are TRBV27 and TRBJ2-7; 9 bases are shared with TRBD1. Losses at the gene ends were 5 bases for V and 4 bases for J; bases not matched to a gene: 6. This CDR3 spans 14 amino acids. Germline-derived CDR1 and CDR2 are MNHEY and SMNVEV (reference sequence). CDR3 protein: CASSHRDRDYEQYF. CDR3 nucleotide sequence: TGTGCCAGCAGTCACCGGGACAGGGATTACGAGCAGTACTTC.

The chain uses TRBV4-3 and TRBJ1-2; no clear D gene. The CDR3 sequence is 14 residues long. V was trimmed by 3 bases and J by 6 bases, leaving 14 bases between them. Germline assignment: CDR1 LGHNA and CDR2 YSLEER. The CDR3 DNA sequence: TGCGCCAGCAGCCACTCTCAGAGTAGCCATGGCTACACCTTC. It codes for CASSHSQSSHGYTF.

The CDR3 bases are TGTGCCACCAGTGATTCCACGACGTATTATGGCTACACCTTC. Translation: CATSDSTTYYGYTF. This sequence joins TRBV24-1 and TRBJ1-2; unclear D gene. The germline V gene encodes CDR1 KGHDR and CDR2 SFDVKD. The CDR3 has 14 residues. Trimming took 2 bases from V and 5 from J, leaving 11 bases between them.

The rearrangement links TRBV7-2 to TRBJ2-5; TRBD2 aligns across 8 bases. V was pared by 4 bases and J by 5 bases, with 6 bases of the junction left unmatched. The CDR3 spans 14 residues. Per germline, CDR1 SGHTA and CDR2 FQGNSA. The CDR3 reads CASSSRGGLETQYF. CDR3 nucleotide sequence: TGTGCCAGCAGCTCCCGGGGGGGGCTGGAGACCCAGTACTTC.

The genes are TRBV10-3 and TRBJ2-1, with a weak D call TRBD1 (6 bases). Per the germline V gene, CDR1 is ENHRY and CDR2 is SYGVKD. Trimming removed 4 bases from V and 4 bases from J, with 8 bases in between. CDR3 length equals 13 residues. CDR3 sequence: CAISGGQYNEQFF. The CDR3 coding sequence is TGTGCCATCAGTGGCGGACAGTACAATGAGCAGTTCTTC.

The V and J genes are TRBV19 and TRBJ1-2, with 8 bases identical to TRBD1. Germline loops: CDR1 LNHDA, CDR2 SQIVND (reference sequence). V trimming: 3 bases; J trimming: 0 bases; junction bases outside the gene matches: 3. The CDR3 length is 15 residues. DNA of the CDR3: TGTGCCAGTAGTATCGGACAGGGTGCTAACTATGGCTACACCTTC. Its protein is CASSIGQGANYGYTF.